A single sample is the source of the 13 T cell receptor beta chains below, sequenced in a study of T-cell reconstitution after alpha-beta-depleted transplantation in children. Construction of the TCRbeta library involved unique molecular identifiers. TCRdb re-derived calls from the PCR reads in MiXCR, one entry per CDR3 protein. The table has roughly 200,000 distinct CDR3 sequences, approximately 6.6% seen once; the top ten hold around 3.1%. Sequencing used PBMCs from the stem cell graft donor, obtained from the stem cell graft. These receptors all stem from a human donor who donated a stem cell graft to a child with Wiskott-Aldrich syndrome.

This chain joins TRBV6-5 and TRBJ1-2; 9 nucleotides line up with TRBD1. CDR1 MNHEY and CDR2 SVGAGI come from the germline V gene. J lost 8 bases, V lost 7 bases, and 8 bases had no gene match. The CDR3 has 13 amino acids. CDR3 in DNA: TGTGCCAGCAACGGACAGGGGTTACGGGGCTACACCTTC. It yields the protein CASNGQGLRGYTF.

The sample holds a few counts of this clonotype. CDR3 bases: TGTGCCAGCAGTTTATCCCATAGCAATCAGCCCCAGCATTTT. It is translated as CASSLSHSNQPQHF. V gene TRBV12-3 or TRBV12-4 combines with J gene TRBJ1-5; D gene uncertain. V lost 2 bases and J lost 0, with 5 bases in between. The CDR3 length is 14 residues.

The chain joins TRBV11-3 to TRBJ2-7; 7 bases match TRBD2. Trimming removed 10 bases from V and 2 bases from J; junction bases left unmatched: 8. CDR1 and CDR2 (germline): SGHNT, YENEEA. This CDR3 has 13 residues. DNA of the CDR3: TGTGCCACCTCGGGGGGTCCCCCCTACGAGCAGTACTTC. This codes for CATSGGPPYEQYF. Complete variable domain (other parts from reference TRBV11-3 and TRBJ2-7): EAGVVQSPRYKIIEKKQPVAFWCNPISGHNTLYWYLQNLGQGPELLIRYENEEAVDDSQLPKDRFSAERLKGVDSTLKIQPAELGDSAVYLCATSGGPPYEQYFGPGTRLTVT.

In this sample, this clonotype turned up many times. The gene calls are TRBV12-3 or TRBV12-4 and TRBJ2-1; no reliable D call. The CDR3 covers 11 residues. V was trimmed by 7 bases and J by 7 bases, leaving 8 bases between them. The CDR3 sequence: CASTLGNEQFF. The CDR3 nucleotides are TGTGCCAGCACCCTAGGAAATGAGCAGTTCTTC.

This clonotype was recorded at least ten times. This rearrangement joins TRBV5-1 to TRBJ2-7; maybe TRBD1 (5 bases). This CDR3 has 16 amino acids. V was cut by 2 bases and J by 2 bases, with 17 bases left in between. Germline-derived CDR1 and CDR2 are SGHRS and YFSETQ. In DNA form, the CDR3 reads TGCGCCAGCAGCTTCGACACACGGACATTCGCCTACGAGCAGTACTTC. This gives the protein CASSFDTRTFAYEQYF. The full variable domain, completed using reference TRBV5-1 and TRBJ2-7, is KAGVTQTPRYLIKTRGQQVTLSCSPISGHRSVSWYQQTPGQGLQFLFEYFSETQRNKGNFPGRFSGRQFSNSRSEMNVSTLELGDSALYLCASSFDTRTFAYEQYFGPGTRLTVT.

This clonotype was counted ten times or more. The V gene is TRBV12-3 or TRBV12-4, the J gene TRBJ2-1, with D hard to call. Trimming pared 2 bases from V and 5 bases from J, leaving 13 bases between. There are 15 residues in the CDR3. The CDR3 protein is CASSLSANINNEQFF. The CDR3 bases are TGTGCCAGCAGTTTATCGGCGAACATAAACAATGAGCAGTTCTTC.

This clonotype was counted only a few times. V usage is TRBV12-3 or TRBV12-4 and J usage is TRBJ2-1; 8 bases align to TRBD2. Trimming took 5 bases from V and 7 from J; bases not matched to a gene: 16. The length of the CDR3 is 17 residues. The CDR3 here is CASSRGVSGRGFNEQFF. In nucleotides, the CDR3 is TGTGCCAGCAGTCGGGGGGTCTCCGGGAGGGGTTTTAATGAGCAGTTCTTC.

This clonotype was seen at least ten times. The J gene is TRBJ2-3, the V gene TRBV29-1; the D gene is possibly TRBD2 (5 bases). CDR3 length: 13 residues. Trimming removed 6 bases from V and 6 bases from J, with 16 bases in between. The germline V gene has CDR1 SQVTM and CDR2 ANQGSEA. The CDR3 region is CSVESRRGDTQYF. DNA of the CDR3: TGCAGCGTCGAGTCTCGGCGCGGGGATACGCAGTATTTT.

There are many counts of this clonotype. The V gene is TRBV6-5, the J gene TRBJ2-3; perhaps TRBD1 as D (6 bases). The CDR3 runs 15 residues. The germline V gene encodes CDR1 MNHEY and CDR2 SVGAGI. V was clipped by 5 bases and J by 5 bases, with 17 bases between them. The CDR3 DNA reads TGTGCCAGCAGTCCCTGGGCAGGGGAGAAAGATACGCAGTATTTT. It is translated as CASSPWAGEKDTQYF.

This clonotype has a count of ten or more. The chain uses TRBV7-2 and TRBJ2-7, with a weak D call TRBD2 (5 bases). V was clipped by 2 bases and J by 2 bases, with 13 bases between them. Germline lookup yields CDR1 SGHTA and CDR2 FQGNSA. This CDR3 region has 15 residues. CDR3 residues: CASSLRSERAYEQYF. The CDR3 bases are TGTGCCAGCAGCTTACGATCGGAGAGGGCCTACGAGCAGTACTTC.

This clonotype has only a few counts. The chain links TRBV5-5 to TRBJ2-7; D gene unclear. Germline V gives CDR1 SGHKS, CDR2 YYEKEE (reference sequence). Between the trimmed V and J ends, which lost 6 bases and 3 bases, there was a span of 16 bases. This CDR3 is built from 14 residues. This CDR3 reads CASTPVSASYEQYF. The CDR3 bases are TGTGCCAGCACCCCGGTTTCAGCTAGCTACGAGCAGTACTTC.

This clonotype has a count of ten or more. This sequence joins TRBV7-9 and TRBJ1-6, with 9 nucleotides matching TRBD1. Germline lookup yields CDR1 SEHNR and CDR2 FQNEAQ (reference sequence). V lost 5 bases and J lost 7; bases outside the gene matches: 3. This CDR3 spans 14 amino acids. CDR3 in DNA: TGTGCCAGCAGCCGCGGACAGGGGAATTCACCCCTCCACTTT. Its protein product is CASSRGQGNSPLHF.

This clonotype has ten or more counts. Here the CDR3 DNA reads TGTGCCAGCAGCCACCCATTATGGGGGGCACCCAACACCGGGGAGCTGTTTTTT. Encoded protein: CASSHPLWGAPNTGELFF. The gene calls are TRBV3-1 and TRBJ2-2; D is tentatively TRBD1 or TRBD2 (6 bases each). The V and J ends lost 3 bases and 2 bases respectively, with 19 bases between them. Germline V gives CDR1 LGHDT, CDR2 YNNKEL (reference sequence). The CDR3 extends over 18 amino acids.